The 24 T cell receptor beta chains listed next were all sequenced from one sample in a study of metastatic and nonmetastatic thyroid tumors. Patients were all untreated before their thyroid surgery. Using MiXCR, TCRdb re-called clones from the PCR reads. The sample contains tens of thousands of clones, around 10% of which appear only once. Sequences were obtained from blood. Receptors were obtained from a male donor with papillary thyroid cancer or a benign thyroid nodule (not recorded which). Some clones in this sample may be carry-over from other donors' samples.

This clone has ten or more counts. The gene calls are TRBV20-1 and TRBJ2-2, with TRBD2 matching 14 bases. The CDR3 length is 16 residues. V lost 1 base to trimming and J lost 7 bases; unmatched junction nucleotides: 5. Germline V gives CDR1 DFQATT, CDR2 SNEGSKA (reference sequence). As DNA, the CDR3 is TGCAGTGCTAGAGGGGGGACTAGCGGGAGAGGCGGGGAGCTGTTTTTT. The encoded protein is CSARGGTSGRGGELFF.

The gene calls are TRBV6-1 and TRBJ2-5; 10 bases match TRBD2. CDR1 and CDR2 (germline): MNHNS, SASEGT. The CDR3 is 15 residues long. After removal of 3 bases from V and 5 bases from J, the junction contained 6 bases not matched to a gene. CDR3 loop: CASSEASGSPETQYF. The CDR3 DNA is TGTGCCAGCAGTGAGGCTAGCGGGAGCCCGGAGACCCAGTACTTC.

The table lists this clone with a few counts. This chain connects TRBV11-1 to TRBJ2-6, with 11 bases aligning to TRBD2. Germline CDR1 reads SGHAT; CDR2 reads FQDESV (reference sequence). The CDR3 runs 21 residues. Trimming at V came to 0 bases and at J to 2 bases, leaving 12 bases not matched to a gene. The CDR3 region has the DNA TGTGCCAGCAGCTTAGCGGGGATAGCGGGAGGGCCCAGGGCTGGGGCCAACGTCCTGACTTTC. This codes for CASSLAGIAGGPRAGANVLTF.

This clone was observed at least ten times. The gene calls are TRBV19 and TRBJ1-6, with D possibly matching TRBD1 (5 bases). Germline V gene lookup returns CDR1 LNHDA and CDR2 SQIVND (reference sequence). The length of the CDR3 is 15 residues. V lost 3 bases and J lost 9, with 15 bases in between. CDR3 loop: CASSILDSRGSPLHF. CDR3 DNA sequence: TGTGCCAGTAGTATCCTCGACAGTAGGGGTTCACCCCTCCACTTT.

This clone was detected many times. The chain combines TRBV4-1 with TRBJ2-2, with 8 bases aligning to TRBD1. CDR1 and CDR2 from the germline V gene are MGHRA and YSYEKL. V lost 6 bases and J lost 2; bases outside the gene matches: 5. The CDR3 length is 15 residues. This CDR3 is CASRRGQGNTGELFF. In DNA, the CDR3 is TGCGCCAGCAGACGAGGACAGGGAAACACCGGGGAGCTGTTTTTT.

This clone was detected ten times or more. The chain recombines TRBV7-2 with TRBJ2-1; 14 bases align to TRBD2. V trimming: 0 bases; J trimming: 0 bases; junction bases outside the gene matches: 1. Germline lookup yields CDR1 SGHTA and CDR2 FQGNSA. The CDR3 is 18 amino acids. The CDR3 protein is CASSLAGTSGSSYNEQFF. In DNA form, the CDR3 reads TGTGCCAGCAGCTTAGCCGGGACTAGCGGGAGCTCCTACAATGAGCAGTTCTTC.

This clone showed up many times. As DNA, the CDR3 is TGCAGTGCTAGAGATACAGATTTTGGGGGGCTGAGGGAGACCCAGTACTTC. Amino acids: CSARDTDFGGLRETQYF. This rearrangement joins TRBV20-1 to TRBJ2-5; either TRBD1 or TRBD2 may supply D (6 bases each). V lost 0 bases and J 5 bases, leaving 22 bases between the germline ends. The CDR3 runs 17 residues. Germline-derived CDR1 and CDR2 are DFQATT and SNEGSKA (reference sequence).

This clone was picked up many times. The genes are TRBV7-2 and TRBJ2-5; no firm D call. There are 12 residues in the CDR3. V was shortened by 3 bases and J by 2 bases, with 4 bases between the two germline ends. The germline gives CDR1 SGHTA, CDR2 FQGNSA. The DNA for the CDR3 is TGTGCCAGCAGCTTTCATCAAGAGACCCAGTACTTC. Protein: CASSFHQETQYF.

The chain has TRBV20-1 and TRBJ1-5, with D unclear. Between the trimmed V and J ends, which lost 5 bases and 6 bases, there was a span of 17 bases. The CDR3 is 14 residues long. Germline lookup yields CDR1 DFQATT and CDR2 SNEGSKA (reference sequence). For the CDR3, the DNA is TGCAGTGCTCAAGGGCCGAGAGAGACTCAGCCCCAGCATTTT. This codes for CSAQGPRETQPQHF.

This clone was detected ten times or more. V gene TRBV20-1 combines with J gene TRBJ1-4, with no clear D. Trimming pared 5 bases from V and 5 bases from J, leaving 15 bases between. The CDR3 has 14 amino acids. Germline V CDR1 and CDR2: DFQATT, SNEGSKA (reference sequence). This CDR3 reads CSAWSLARNEKLFF. For the CDR3, the DNA is TGCAGTGCTTGGAGTTTGGCAAGGAATGAAAAACTGTTTTTT.

The rearrangement uses TRBV3-1 and TRBJ2-1; D uncertain. The CDR3 extends over 12 amino acids. With 2 bases removed from V and 6 bases from J, the gap between germline ends came to 5 bases. Germline-derived CDR1 and CDR2 are LGHDT and YNNKEL (reference sequence). CDR3 coding DNA: TGTGCCAGCAGCCAACCCAGCAATGAGCAGTTCTTC. Amino acid sequence: CASSQPSNEQFF.

Only a few counts were recorded for this clone. This chain links TRBV6-2 or TRBV6-3 with TRBJ2-7, with unresolved D. CDR1 is MNHEY and CDR2 is SVGEGT in the germline V gene. This CDR3 comprises 15 residues. V lost 5 bases, J lost 3 bases, and 17 bases lay in between. CDR3 in DNA: TGTGCCAGCAGTGCCACGGCGGATGGCTTCTACGAGCAGTACTTC. Translation gives CASSATADGFYEQYF.

This clone is labeled as medium-sized. This rearrangement joins TRBV28 to TRBJ2-7, with D uncertain. Germline assignment: CDR1 MDHEN and CDR2 SYDVKM. Trimming cost V 9 bases and J 0 bases, with 12 bases left between them. The length of the CDR3 is 13 residues. This CDR3 reads CASTAHNSYEQYF. The CDR3 coding sequence is TGTGCCAGTACCGCCCACAACTCCTACGAGCAGTACTTC. Supplemented by reference TRBV28 and TRBJ2-7, the full variable domain reads DVKVTQSSRYLVKRTGEKVFLECVQDMDHENMFWYRQDPGLGLRLIYFSYDVKMKEKGDIPEGYSVSREKKERFSLILESASTNQTSMYLCASTAHNSYEQYFGPGTRLTVT.

This clone occurred a few times. The chain joins TRBV9 to TRBJ1-2; no definite D call. Deletions cut 6 bases from V and 0 bases from J, with 15 bases between. The CDR3 has 15 residues. CDR1 and CDR2 from the germline V gene are SGDLS and YYNGEE. The CDR3 nucleotides read TGTGCCAGCACCAAATTGAGAGTGCCTAACTATGGCTACACCTTC. Translating gives CASTKLRVPNYGYTF.

This clone was observed a few times. The chain carries TRBV7-8 and TRBJ2-1; TRBD1 aligns across 8 bases. Germline trimming cut 1 base from V and 7 bases from J; bases unmatched to any gene: 6. Germline assignment: CDR1 SGHVS and CDR2 FQNEAQ. The CDR3 runs to 15 residues. CDR3 amino acids: CASSLGAQGANEQFF. The CDR3 nucleotides are TGTGCCAGCAGCTTAGGAGCTCAGGGGGCAAATGAGCAGTTCTTC.

In its sample, this clone was seen many times. The chain combines TRBV27 with TRBJ2-1, with 10 bases fitting TRBD2. The CDR3 has 14 residues. V was clipped by 7 bases and J by 2 bases; unmatched bases: 2. From germline, CDR1 is MNHEY and CDR2 SMNVEV (reference sequence). CDR3 loop: CASTLAGAYNEQFF. The CDR3 region has the DNA TGTGCCAGCACGCTAGCGGGGGCCTACAATGAGCAGTTCTTC.

The V gene is TRBV28, the J gene TRBJ1-5, with 7 bases that match TRBD1. The germline V gene has CDR1 MDHEN and CDR2 SYDVKM. CDR3 length equals 18 residues. V lost 2 bases to trimming and J lost 5 bases; unmatched junction nucleotides: 15. Here the CDR3 reads CASSLDYYRGREYQPQHF. The DNA for the CDR3 is TGTGCCAGCAGTTTAGATTACTACAGGGGACGAGAGTATCAGCCCCAGCATTTT.

There are many counts of this clone. The V gene is TRBV6-5, the J gene TRBJ2-2; D may be TRBD1 (6 bases). V lost 0 bases and J 7 bases, leaving 9 bases between the germline ends. The CDR3 is made up of 14 amino acids. Germline loops: CDR1 MNHEY, CDR2 SVGAGI. This CDR3 is CASSYSRDIGELFF. Here the CDR3 DNA reads TGTGCCAGCAGTTACTCGAGGGACATCGGGGAGCTGTTTTTT.

This clone appeared many times. This chain connects TRBV5-4 to TRBJ2-4; D is possibly TRBD1 or TRBD2 (5 bases each). The ends were cut back, 0 bases at V and 1 base at J, with 11 bases in the middle. Germline CDR1 is SGHNT and CDR2 is YYREEE (reference sequence). The CDR3 length is 16 residues. The CDR3 region has the DNA TGTGCCAGCAGCTTGGCAGGGAGTGTGGCCAAAAACATTCAGTACTTC. Protein product: CASSLAGSVAKNIQYF.

This clone was seen only a few times. A much more abundant neighbour one base away suggests this may be a read error. The same CDR3 can be traced to other DNA sequences in this sample. The V gene is TRBV19, the J gene TRBJ2-1; D is unresolved. Trimming pared 2 bases from V and 7 bases from J, leaving 6 bases between. The V gene's germline CDR1 is LNHDA and CDR2 SQIVND (reference sequence). The CDR3 is 12 residues long. The CDR3 loop is CASSIWGNEQFF. The CDR3 DNA sequence: TGTGCCAGTAGTATATGGGGTAATGAGCAGTTCTTC.

This clone showed up just a few times. The V call is TRBV6-4, the J call TRBJ2-5; the D is unclear. V was cut by 6 bases and J by 2 bases, with 10 bases left in between. The germline gives CDR1 MRHNA, CDR2 SNTAGT. This CDR3 has 13 amino acids. CDR3 region: CASRGRDQETQYF. DNA for the CDR3: TGTGCCAGCAGAGGAAGGGATCAAGAGACCCAGTACTTC.

In this sample, this clone turned up many times. V gene TRBV2 combines with J gene TRBJ2-5; no firm D call. The CDR3 is made up of 15 amino acids. Trimming shortened V by 7 bases and J by 3 bases, and 18 bases separated the two germline ends. Germline CDR1 SNHLY, CDR2 FYNNEI. The CDR3 nucleotides are TGTGCCAGCAAAAACACCCGTCTTCCAAAAGAGACCCAGTACTTC. It specifies CASKNTRLPKETQYF.

Concerning this clone itself: Being one base from a much bigger clone, this may be a read error. This rearrangement joins TRBV6-4 to TRBJ2-3, with TRBD2 identical over 8 bases. Germline V gives CDR1 MRHNA, CDR2 SNTAGT. J gave up 7 bases and V 4 bases, and 10 bases lay outside the gene matches. The CDR3 sequence is 15 residues long. The CDR3 DNA sequence: TGTGCCAGCAGTGGTGATGCGGGGGGCCTATATACGCAGTATTTT. Protein sequence: CASSGDAGGLYTQYF.

There are many counts of this clone. The chain uses TRBV30 and TRBJ2-3; 10 bases agree with TRBD2. The trim removed 2 bases at V and 12 bases at J, leaving 14 bases unmatched. Germline V gene lookup returns CDR1 GTSNPN and CDR2 SVGIG (reference sequence). The CDR3 totals 15 residues. Here the CDR3 DNA reads TGTGCCTGGAGTTCTTCCCTAGCGGGAGAGCGTCCCCAGTATTTT. This translates into CAWSSSLAGERPQYF.